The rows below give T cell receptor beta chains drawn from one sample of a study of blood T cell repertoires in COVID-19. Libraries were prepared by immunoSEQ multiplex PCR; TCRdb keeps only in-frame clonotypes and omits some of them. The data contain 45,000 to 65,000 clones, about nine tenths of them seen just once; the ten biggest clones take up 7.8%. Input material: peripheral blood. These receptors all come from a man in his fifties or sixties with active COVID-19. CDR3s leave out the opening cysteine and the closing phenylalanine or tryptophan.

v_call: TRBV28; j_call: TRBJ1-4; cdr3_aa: ASSLSTTNEKLF
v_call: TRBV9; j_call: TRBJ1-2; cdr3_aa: ASSALQGNDGYT
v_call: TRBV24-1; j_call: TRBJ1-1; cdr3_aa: ATSDPRTGGTEAF
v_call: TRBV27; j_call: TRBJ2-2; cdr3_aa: ASRLVRGSNTGELF
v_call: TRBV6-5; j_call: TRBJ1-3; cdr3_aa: ASSNRASYGNTIY
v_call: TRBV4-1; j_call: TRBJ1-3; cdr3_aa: ASSHGQGRPSGNTIY
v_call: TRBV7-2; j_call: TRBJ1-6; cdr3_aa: ASRSTGAWPLH
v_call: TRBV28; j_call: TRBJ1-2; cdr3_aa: ASSLHTGTGVHGYT
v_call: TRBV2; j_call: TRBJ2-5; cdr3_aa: ASSTRRGPETQY
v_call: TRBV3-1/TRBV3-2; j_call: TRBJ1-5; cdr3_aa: ATPEGGLSGWDQPQH
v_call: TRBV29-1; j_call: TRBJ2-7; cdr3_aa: SVVEQGSYEQY
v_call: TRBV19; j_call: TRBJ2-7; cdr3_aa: ASSRAGPTYEQY
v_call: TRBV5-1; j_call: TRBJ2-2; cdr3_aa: ASVGGMNTGELF
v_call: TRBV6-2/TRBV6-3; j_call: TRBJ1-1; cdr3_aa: ASSWALRMSTEAF
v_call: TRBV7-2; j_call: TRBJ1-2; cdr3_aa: ASSPGTGINYGYT
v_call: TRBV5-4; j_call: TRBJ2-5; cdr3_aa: ASSFSGGLETQY
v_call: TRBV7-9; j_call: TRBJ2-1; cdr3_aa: ASSPRSVLAGNEQF
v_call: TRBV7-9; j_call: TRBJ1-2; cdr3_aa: ASSSRRENYGYT
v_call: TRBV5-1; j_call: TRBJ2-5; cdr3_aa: ATTGGIQETQY
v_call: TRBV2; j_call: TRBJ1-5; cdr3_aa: ASSGTAYSNQPQH
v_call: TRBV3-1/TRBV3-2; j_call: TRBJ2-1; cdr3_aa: ASSQEGSGGDYNEQF
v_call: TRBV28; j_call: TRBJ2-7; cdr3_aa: ASSLAGQGNYEQY
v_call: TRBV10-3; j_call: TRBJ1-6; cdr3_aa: ATSTPPGNSPLH
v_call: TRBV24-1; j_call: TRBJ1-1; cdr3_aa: ATSDTRQGAGEAF
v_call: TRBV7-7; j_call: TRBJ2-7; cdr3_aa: ASSPTGGPYEQY
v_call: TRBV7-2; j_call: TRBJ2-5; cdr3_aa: ASRQGLGGRETQY
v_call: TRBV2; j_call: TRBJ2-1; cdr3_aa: ASSEFRGTGASGSKEQF
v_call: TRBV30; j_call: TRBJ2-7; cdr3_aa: AWSRDRGLEQY
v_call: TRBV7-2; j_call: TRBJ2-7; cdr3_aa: ASSLGASGGIEQY
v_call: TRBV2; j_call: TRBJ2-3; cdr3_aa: ASSIIAEASTDTQY
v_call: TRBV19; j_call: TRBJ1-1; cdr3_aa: ASRMTQGGDTEAF
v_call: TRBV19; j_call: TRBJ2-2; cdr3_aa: ASSPSPRGSFTGELF
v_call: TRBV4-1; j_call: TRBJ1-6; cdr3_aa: ASSQDDTGPFRSPLH
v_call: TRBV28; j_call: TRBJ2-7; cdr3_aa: ASSDPSGRVF
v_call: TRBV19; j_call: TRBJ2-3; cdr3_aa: ASSIRVRTSTDTQY
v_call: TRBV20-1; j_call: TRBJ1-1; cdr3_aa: SASPSSGQGLNTEAF
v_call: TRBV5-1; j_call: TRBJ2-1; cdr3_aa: ASSRTLPAGINEQF
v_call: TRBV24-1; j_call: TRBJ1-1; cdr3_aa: ATSATTGGHTEAF
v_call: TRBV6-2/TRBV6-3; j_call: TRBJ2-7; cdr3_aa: ASSSTGGLHEQY
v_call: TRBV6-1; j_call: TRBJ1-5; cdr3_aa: ASSEIKGDQPQH
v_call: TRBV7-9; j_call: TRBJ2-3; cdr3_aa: ASSSREVESTDTQY
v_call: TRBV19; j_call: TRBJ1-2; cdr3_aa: ASSILHRASADGYT
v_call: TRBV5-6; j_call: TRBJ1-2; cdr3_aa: ASSLAQVHVYGYT
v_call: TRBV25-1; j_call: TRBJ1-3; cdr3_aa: ASSDSRTGTGNTIY
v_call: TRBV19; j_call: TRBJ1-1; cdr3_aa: ASSINGGRTEAF
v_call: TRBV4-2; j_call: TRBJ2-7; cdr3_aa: ASSQGGLEGTAQY
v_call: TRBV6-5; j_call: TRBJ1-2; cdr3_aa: ASSPHEDRDYGYT
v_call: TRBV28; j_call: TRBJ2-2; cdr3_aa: ASLDRDTGELF
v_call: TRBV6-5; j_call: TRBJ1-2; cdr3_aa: ASSYSGQGHKYGYT
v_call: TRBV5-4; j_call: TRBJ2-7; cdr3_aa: ASSLDHSSYEQY
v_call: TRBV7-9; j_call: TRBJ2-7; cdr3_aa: ASSIVGQLSYEQY
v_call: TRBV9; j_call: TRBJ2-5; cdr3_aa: ASSSTLGREGLETQY
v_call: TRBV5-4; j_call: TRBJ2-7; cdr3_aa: ASSLRDRNYEQY